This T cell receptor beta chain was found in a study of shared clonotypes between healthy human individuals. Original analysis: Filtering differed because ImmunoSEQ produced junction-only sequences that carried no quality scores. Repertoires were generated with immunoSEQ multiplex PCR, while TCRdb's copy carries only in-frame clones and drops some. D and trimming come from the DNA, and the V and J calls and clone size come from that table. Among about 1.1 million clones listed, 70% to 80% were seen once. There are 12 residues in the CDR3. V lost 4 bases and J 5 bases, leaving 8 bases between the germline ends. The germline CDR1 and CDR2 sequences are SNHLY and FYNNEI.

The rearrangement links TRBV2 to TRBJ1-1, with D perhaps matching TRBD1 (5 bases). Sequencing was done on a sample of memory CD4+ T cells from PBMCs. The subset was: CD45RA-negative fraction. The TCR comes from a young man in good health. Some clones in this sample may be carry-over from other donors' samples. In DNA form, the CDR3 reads TGTGCCAGCAGTGCGGGACCAACTGAAGCTTTCTTT. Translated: CASSAGPTEAFF.